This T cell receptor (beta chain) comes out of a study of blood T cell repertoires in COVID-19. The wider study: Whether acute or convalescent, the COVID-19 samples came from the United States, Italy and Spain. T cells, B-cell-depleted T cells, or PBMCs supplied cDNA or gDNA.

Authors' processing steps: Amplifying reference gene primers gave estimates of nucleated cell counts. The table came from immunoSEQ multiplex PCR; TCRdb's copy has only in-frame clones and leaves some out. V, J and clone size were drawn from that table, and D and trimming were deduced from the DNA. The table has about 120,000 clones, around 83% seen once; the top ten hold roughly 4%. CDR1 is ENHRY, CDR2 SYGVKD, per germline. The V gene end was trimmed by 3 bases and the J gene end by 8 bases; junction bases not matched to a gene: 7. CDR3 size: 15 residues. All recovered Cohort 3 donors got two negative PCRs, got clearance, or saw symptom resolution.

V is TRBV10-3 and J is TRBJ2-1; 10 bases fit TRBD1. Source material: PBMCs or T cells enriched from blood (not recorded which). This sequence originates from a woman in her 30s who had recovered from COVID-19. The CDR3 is CAISDRDRGSDEQFF. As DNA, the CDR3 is TGTGCCATCAGTGACCGGGACAGGGGAAGCGATGAGCAGTTCTTC.